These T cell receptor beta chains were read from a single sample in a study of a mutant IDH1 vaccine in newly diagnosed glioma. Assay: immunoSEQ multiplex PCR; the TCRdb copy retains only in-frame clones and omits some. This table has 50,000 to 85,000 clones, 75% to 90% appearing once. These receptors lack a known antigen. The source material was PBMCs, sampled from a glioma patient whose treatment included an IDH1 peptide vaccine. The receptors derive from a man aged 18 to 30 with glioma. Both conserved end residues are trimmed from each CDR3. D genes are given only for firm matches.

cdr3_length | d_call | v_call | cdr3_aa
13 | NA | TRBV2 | ASSVTPYSNQPQH
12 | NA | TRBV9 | ASNGGASYNEQF
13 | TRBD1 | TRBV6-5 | ASKPQGSPYNEQF
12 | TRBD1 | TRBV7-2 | ASSLDRGGEKLF
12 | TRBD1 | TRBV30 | AWAGQVESSPLH
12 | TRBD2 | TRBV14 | ASSSTSGSYEQY
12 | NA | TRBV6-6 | ASSYSNVFDGYT
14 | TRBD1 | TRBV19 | ASSIGWGTGVKPQH
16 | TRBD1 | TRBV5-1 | ASSSAGQGITGNQPQH
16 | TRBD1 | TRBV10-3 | AISVWDSTPSGANVLT
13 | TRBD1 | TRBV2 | ASTLTGVHNSPLH
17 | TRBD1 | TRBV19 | ASSPHPGTGYSGANVLT
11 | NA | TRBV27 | ASSRRADTEAF
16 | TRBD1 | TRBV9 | ASSVGGTATFSGNTIY
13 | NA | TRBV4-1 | ASSQVGQSNYGYT
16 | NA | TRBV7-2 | ASSFRGPGTHTPYEQY
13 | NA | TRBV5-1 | ASSYNMETGRELF
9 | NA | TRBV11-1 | ASSRNTEAF
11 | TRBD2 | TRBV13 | ASNWRGSDTQY
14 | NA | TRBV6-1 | ASSESGWGSYNEQF
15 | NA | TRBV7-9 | ASSLDRRKGSGNTIY
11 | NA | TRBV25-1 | ASRGGAGTEAF
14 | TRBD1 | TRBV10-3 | AISPLERTGKDEQY
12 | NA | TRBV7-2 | ASSPTQMDYGYT
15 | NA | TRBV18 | ASSEGPQDVSRQPQH
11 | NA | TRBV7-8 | ASSPPMGYEQY
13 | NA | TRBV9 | ASSPGRGGNQPQH
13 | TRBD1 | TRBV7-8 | ASSLVGTGSGELF
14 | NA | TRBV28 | ASSLHRVTNTDTQY
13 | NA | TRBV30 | AWSAGVVAGNTIY
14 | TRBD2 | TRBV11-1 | ASSPAGTSGYNEQF
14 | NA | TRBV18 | ASSPSLVQGNTEAF
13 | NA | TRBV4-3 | ASSQDRTLNQPQH
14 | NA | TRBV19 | ASSLQGKPASQPQH
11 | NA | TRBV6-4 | ASSDRDTGELF
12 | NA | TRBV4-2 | ASSQDSGGNEQF
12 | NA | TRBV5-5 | ASGDVTGANVLT
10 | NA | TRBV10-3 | ASGGPGSPLH
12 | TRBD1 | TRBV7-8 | ASSADRVQETQY
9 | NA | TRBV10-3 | AISFGNEQF